This T cell receptor beta chain was sequenced for a study of PD-1 blockade in classical Hodgkin lymphoma. Only in-frame clones appear in the TCRdb table, and some are missing; sequencing was by immunoSEQ multiplex PCR. Among about 21,000 clones, approximately 94% were seen once, and the ten largest hold 4.5% to 6%. On this clone itself: Its antigen remains unknown.

General study points: Undefined causes, possibly disease activity or prior therapy, underlie the repertoire differences. Relapsed/refractory patients reportedly had lower baseline diversity than newly diagnosed patients.

Noted time point: newly diagnosed, previously untreated cHL patient sample. PBMCs representing newly diagnosed, untreated classical Hodgkin lymphoma functioned as the comparison. This TCR derives from a human donor with classical Hodgkin lymphoma. The sequenced material came from peripheral blood mononuclear cells (PBMCs).

CDR3 nucleotide sequence: TGTGCCAGCAGCCCCCGGGTTGGGCCGCTTAGCTCCTACAATGAGCAGTTCTTC. Its translation is CASSPRVGPLSSYNEQFF. The genes are TRBV7-3 and TRBJ2-1, with D unresolved. The V gene's germline CDR1 is SGHTA and CDR2 FQGTGA. Trimming shortened V by 5 bases and J by 0 bases, and 20 bases separated the two germline ends. The CDR3 sequence is 18 residues long.